This T cell receptor (beta chain) was sequenced for a study of cytomegalovirus exposure and HLA in healthy donors. Study outcomes and limitations: For most TCR beta V segments, an earlier analysis put the productive rate at about 90% or about 30% of the time.

This clone is a singleton in its sample. The target antigen is unknown. Trimming at V came to 4 bases and at J to 5 bases, leaving 8 bases not matched to a gene. This CDR3 region has 14 residues. Germline V gene data show CDR1 as SGHDT and CDR2 as YYEEEE. Healthy bone marrow donors made up the donor group. Donors were nominally healthy when sampled, though unrecorded immune exposures were likely. The PCR made use of 60 Vbeta and 13 Jbeta primers. Measured with immunoSEQ multiplex PCR; TCRdb has only the in-frame clones, and not every one. Of roughly 100,000 clones listed, around 74% are singletons. The sample comprised PBMCs. The rearrangement joins TRBV5-6 to TRBJ2-5; TRBD1 aligns across 7 bases. This receptor was taken from a woman aged 40 to 50 in good health and CMV-seropositive. The CDR3 sequence: CASSQTGRGETQYF. The CDR3 DNA reads TGTGCCAGCAGCCAGACAGGGAGAGGGGAGACCCAGTACTTC. The variable domain in full, with the rest retrieved from reference TRBV5-6 and TRBJ2-5, is DAGVTQSPTHLIKTRGQQVTLRCSPKSGHDTVSWYQQALGQGPQFIFQYYEEEERQRGNFPDRFSGHQFPNYSSELNVNALLLGDSALYLCASSQTGRGETQYFGPGTRLLVL.